This T cell receptor (beta chain) was recorded in a study of T cell repertoires in cytomegalovirus infection. CDR1 and CDR2 from the germline V gene are MNHEY and SVGEGT. Deletions cut 0 bases from V and 3 bases from J, with 6 bases between. The CDR3 runs 14 residues. TCRdb processed the reads anew with MiXCR; each CDR3 protein has one entry. The sample lists some 100,000 distinct CDR3 sequences; under 25% were seen once. This sequence joins TRBV6-2 or TRBV6-3 and TRBJ1-5, with D possibly TRBD1 on 5 matching bases. The receptor's source is a human donor in good health (CMV status not recorded). Some clones in this sample may be carry-over from other donors' samples. Sample: CD8+ T cells from PBMCs. CDR3 amino acids: CASSYSTVNQPQHF. CDR3 coding DNA: TGTGCCAGCAGTTACTCGACAGTCAATCAGCCCCAGCATTTT.